Following are 5 T cell receptor beta chains from one sample sequenced in a study of T cell repertoires in cytomegalovirus infection. TCRdb reprocessed the reads with MiXCR, giving one entry per CDR3 protein. The sample includes about 400,000 distinct CDR3 sequences, 18% of them seen just once. The sample comprised PBMCs. Receptors originate from a human donor in good health (CMV status not recorded). Some clones in this sample may be carry-over from other donors' samples.

The chain recombines TRBV7-9 with TRBJ1-2; TRBD1 might be the D (6 bases). The V gene's germline CDR1 is SEHNR and CDR2 FQNEAQ (reference sequence). V was cut by 6 bases and J by 4 bases, with 12 bases left in between. This CDR3 region has 13 residues. The CDR3 nucleotides read TGTGCCAGCAGTATACAGGGAGGCTATGGCTACACCTTC. Translated: CASSIQGGYGYTF.

This chain uses TRBV6-2 or TRBV6-3 with TRBJ2-7; D may correspond to TRBD1 or TRBD2 (5 bases each). V was trimmed by 6 bases and J by 4 bases, leaving 10 bases between them. Germline V gene sequence: CDR1 MNHEY, CDR2 SVGEGT. The CDR3 has 12 residues. The CDR3 DNA reads as TGTGCCAGCAGCCGGGGCCTATACGAGCAGTACTTC. As protein: CASSRGLYEQYF.

The J gene is TRBJ1-1, the V gene TRBV2, with D possibly matching TRBD1 (5 bases). The length of the CDR3 is 14 residues. Per germline, CDR1 SNHLY and CDR2 FYNNEI. V shed 6 bases and J shed 1 base, with 12 bases lying between them. The CDR3, as DNA: TGTGCCAGCAGGGGATATAGGGGGAACACTGAAGCTTTCTTT. Its translation is CASRGYRGNTEAFF.

This clonotype was detected many times. The gene calls are TRBV28 and TRBJ2-3, with 8 bases identical to TRBD2. The CDR3 has 19 residues. Germline V gene lookup returns CDR1 MDHEN and CDR2 SYDVKM. V shed 5 bases, J shed 2 bases, and the junction held 18 bases outside the gene matches. DNA for the CDR3: TGTGCCAGCAGTCCACCTCAAAGCGGGGGCGAAGAGAACACAGATACGCAGTATTTT. Its translation is CASSPPQSGGEENTDTQYF. The full variable domain, in which reference TRBV28 and TRBJ2-3 provide the parts outside the CDR3, is DVKVTQSSRYLVKRTGEKVFLECVQDMDHENMFWYRQDPGLGLRLIYFSYDVKMKEKGDIPEGYSVSREKKERFSLILESASTNQTSMYLCASSPPQSGGEENTDTQYFGPGTRLTVL.

This clonotype was counted between two and nine times. This sequence joins TRBV20-1 and TRBJ1-4, with 7 bases identical to TRBD1. The V and J ends lost 3 bases and 4 bases, in that order; junction bases with no gene match: 8. This CDR3 is built from 15 residues. CDR1 and CDR2 (germline): DFQATT, SNEGSKA (reference sequence). DNA of the CDR3: TGCAGTGCTAGGGACGCTACAGGGGTTAATGAAAAACTGTTTTTT. This codes for CSARDATGVNEKLFF.